This entry features one TCR beta chain sequence. These data come from a study of shared clonotypes between healthy human individuals. Study summary: Aged 18 to 49, the donors were two women and a few men.

The length of the CDR3 is 11 residues. CDR1 is SGHTS and CDR2 is YDEGEE in the germline V gene. Trimming cost V 6 bases and J 6 bases, with 10 bases left between them. Splitting of each subset's genomic DNA was done evenly across several immunoSEQ plates. The assay was immunoSEQ multiplex PCR, and TCRdb's table has in-frame clones only and misses some. The data show around 480,000 clones, roughly 79% seen once. The chain has TRBV5-8 and TRBJ2-7, with D possibly TRBD2 on 5 matching bases. The sample was PBMCs. The receptor comes from a woman aged 40 to 50 in good health. Some clones in this sample may be carry-over from other donors' samples. The CDR3 loop is CASTREGEQYF. CDR3 nucleotides: TGTGCCAGCACCCGAGAGGGCGAGCAGTACTTC. Combining the CDR3 with reference TRBV5-8 and TRBJ2-7 gives the whole variable domain EAGVTQSPTHLIKTRGQQATLRCSPISGHTSVYWYQQALGLGLQFLLWYDEGEERNRGNFPPRFSGRQFPNYSSELNVNALELEDSALYLCASTREGEQYFGPGTRLTVT.